A selection of T cell receptor beta chains follows, all from one sample in a study of cytomegalovirus exposure and HLA in healthy donors. Only in-frame clones appear in the TCRdb table, and some are missing; sequencing was by immunoSEQ multiplex PCR. The table records 90,000 to 120,000 clones, 70% to 85% of them present only once. Sequenced: PBMCs. The receptor set was obtained from a male donor in good health and CMV-seronegative. CDR3s include the opening cysteine and the closing phenylalanine or tryptophan. The D gene is left open where the match is weak. Not all rows give a size; the values are once, few, many and, for expanded clones, a class.

cdr3_aa cdr3_nt j_call v_call clone_size d_call
CASSRSAGGPGEQYF TGTGCCAGTAGTAGGTCTGCGGGAGGCCCGGGAGAGCAGTACTTC TRBJ2-7 TRBV19 - TRBD2
CAWSDHPVAEQYF TGTGCCTGGAGTGACCACCCAGTGGCCGAGCAGTACTTC TRBJ2-7 TRBV30 - -
CASSDGTGRNQPQHF TGTGCCAGCAGTGATGGGACAGGACGTAATCAGCCCCAGCATTTT TRBJ1-5 TRBV6-1 - TRBD1
CASSSGLVNGELFF TGTGCCAGCAGCTCTGGACTAGTAAACGGGGAGCTGTTTTTT TRBJ2-2 TRBV5-6 few TRBD2
CASSVPGSSYNEQFF TGTGCCAGCAGCGTGCCTGGGAGCTCCTACAATGAGCAGTTCTTC TRBJ2-1 TRBV5-6 - -
CASSERQGNTEAFF TGTGCCAGCAGTGAGCGACAGGGAAACACTGAAGCTTTCTTT TRBJ1-1 TRBV6-5 - TRBD1
CASSPRPAEQYF TGTGCCAGCAGTCCCCGTCCGGCGGAGCAGTACTTC TRBJ2-5 TRBV27 - -
CASSTQTSGTNEQFF TGTGCCAGCAGTACGCAAACTAGCGGAACTAATGAGCAGTTCTTC TRBJ2-1 TRBV6-6 - TRBD2
CASSYLAENTEAFF TGTGCCAGCAGTTACTTGGCGGAGAACACTGAAGCTTTCTTT TRBJ1-1 TRBV6-5 - -
CASSLGTSGREIQETQYF TGTGCCAGCAGCTTAGGGACTAGCGGGAGGGAAATCCAAGAGACCCAGTACTTC TRBJ2-5 TRBV7-9 - TRBD2
CASSFFRDRTEAFF TGTGCCAGCAGTTTCTTCCGGGACAGGACAGAAGCTTTCTTT TRBJ1-1 TRBV28 - TRBD1
CASSVDRSTNEKLFF TGTGCCAGCAGTGTGGACAGATCAACTAATGAAAAACTGTTTTTT TRBJ1-4 TRBV27 - -